This TCR beta chain derives from a study of glioma-infiltrating T cells. The iRepertoire nested amplicon-rescue multiplex PCR amplified TCR alpha and beta CDR3s from RNA. One-step reverse transcription and amplification started from about 100-400 ng of tissue mRNA or PBMC total RNA. TCRdb redid the calling of the multiplex PCR reads with MiXCR, one entry per CDR3 protein. The repertoire consists of 100,000 to 150,000 distinct CDR3 sequences, with roughly 24% occurring once and the leading ten covering roughly 15%. CDR1 and CDR2 (germline): MNHEY, SMNVEV (reference sequence). This CDR3 has 15 amino acids. V shed 6 bases and J shed 1 base, with 16 bases lying between them. This clonotype was detected many times. What it binds is unknown. Study-level points and caveats: Gliomas, especially low-grade, showed above-expected tissue-blood divergence; non-neoplastic patients showed below. Only very few CDR3 sequences appeared in both tissue and blood.

This TCR came from a human donor with low-grade glioma or glioblastoma, undergoing nonglioma brain surgery, or in good health (not recorded which). The sequencing sample was made of glioma tissue, nonneoplastic brain tissue, or PBMCs (not recorded which). The rearrangement links TRBV27 to TRBJ2-7, with a weak D call TRBD2 (6 bases). DNA of the CDR3: TGTGCCAGCAGCCCAGCCCCGGGGGAATCCTACGAGCAGTACTTC. This encodes CASSPAPGESYEQYF.